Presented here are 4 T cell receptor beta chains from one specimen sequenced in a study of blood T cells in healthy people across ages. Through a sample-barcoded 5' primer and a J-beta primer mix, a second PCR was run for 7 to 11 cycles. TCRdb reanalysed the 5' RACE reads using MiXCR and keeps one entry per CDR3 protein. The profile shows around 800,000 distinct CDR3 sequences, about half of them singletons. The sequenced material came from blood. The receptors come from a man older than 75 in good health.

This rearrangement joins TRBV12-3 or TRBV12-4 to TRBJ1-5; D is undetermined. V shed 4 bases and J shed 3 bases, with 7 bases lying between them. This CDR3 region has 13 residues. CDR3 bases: TGTGCCAGCAGTTCGTTATTCAATCAGCCCCAGCATTTT. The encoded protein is CASSSLFNQPQHF.

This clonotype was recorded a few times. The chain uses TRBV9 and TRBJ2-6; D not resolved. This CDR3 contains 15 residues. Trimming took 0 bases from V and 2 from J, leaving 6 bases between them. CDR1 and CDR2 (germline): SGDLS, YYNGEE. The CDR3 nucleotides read TGTGCCAGCAGCGTAGTGGACGCTGGGGCCAACGTCCTGACTTTC. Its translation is CASSVVDAGANVLTF.

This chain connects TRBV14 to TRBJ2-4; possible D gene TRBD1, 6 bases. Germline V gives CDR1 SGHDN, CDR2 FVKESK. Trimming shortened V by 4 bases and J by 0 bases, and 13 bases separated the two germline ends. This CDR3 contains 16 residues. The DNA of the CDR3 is TGTGCCAGCAGCCCCGGACAGCGACTAGCCAAAAACATTCAGTACTTC. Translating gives CASSPGQRLAKNIQYF.

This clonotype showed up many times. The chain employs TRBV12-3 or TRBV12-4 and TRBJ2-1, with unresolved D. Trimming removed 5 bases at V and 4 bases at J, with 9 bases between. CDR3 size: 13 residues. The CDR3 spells CASSKVEYNEQFF. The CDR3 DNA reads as TGTGCCAGCAGTAAAGTGGAGTACAATGAGCAGTTCTTC.